This is a list of T cell receptor beta chains from one sample in a study of cytomegalovirus exposure and HLA in healthy donors. Using immunoSEQ multiplex PCR, the repertoire was profiled, and TCRdb retains in-frame clones only, with some absent. The table includes 150,000 to 200,000 clones, 73% detected once. The sample comprised PBMCs. All receptors come from a woman aged 18-35 years in good health and CMV-seropositive. Both conserved end residues are part of each CDR3. The order of the fields is clone size, D gene, V gene, J gene, CDR3 DNA, CDR3 protein. A D gene is named only where the DNA matches it firmly. Size values are once, few and many counts, or a class for expanded clones, and some rows have none.

clone_size: few
d_call: -
v_call: TRBV5-4
j_call: TRBJ1-6
cdr3_nt: TGTGCCAGCAGCCCGGGGGGTTCACCCCTCCACTTT
cdr3_aa: CASSPGGSPLHF

clone_size: -
d_call: TRBD2
v_call: TRBV7-6
j_call: TRBJ2-5
cdr3_nt: TGTGCCAGCAGTTCTGGACTAGCGGAGACCCAGTACTTC
cdr3_aa: CASSSGLAETQYF

clone_size: -
d_call: -
v_call: TRBV25-1
j_call: TRBJ1-5
cdr3_nt: TGTGCCAGCAGTGAACGAGGGGGTCCCAGTCAGCCCCAGCATTTT
cdr3_aa: CASSERGGPSQPQHF

clone_size: -
d_call: TRBD1
v_call: TRBV30
j_call: TRBJ1-6
cdr3_nt: TGTGCCTGGAATCACAGGGGTAATTCACCCCTCCACTTT
cdr3_aa: CAWNHRGNSPLHF

clone_size: -
d_call: -
v_call: TRBV15
j_call: TRBJ2-7
cdr3_nt: TGTGCCACCAGCAGAGATTTATCGAGCTATACTTCCTACGAGCAGTACTTC
cdr3_aa: CATSRDLSSYTSYEQYF

clone_size: -
d_call: TRBD2
v_call: TRBV10-1
j_call: TRBJ2-1
cdr3_nt: TGCGCCAGCGTACCCTCGGAGGCTAGCGGGGGGAACTACAATGAGCAGTTCTTC
cdr3_aa: CASVPSEASGGNYNEQFF

clone_size: -
d_call: TRBD2
v_call: TRBV6-5
j_call: TRBJ2-5
cdr3_nt: TGTGCCAGCAGTCCCCCGGGACTAGCGTCGTCCCAGTACTTC
cdr3_aa: CASSPPGLASSQYF

clone_size: -
d_call: TRBD1
v_call: TRBV4-2
j_call: TRBJ2-7
cdr3_nt: TGTGCCAGCAGCCAAGAGAGACAGGGGACCGACGAGCAGTACTTC
cdr3_aa: CASSQERQGTDEQYF

clone_size: -
d_call: -
v_call: TRBV18
j_call: TRBJ2-7
cdr3_nt: TGTGCCAGCTCACCCGAGTCGTACGTTGGGCAGTACTTC
cdr3_aa: CASSPESYVGQYF

clone_size: -
d_call: -
v_call: TRBV2
j_call: TRBJ1-4
cdr3_nt: TGTGCCAGCCGGGACAATCATGAAAAACTGTTTTTT
cdr3_aa: CASRDNHEKLFF

clone_size: once
d_call: TRBD2
v_call: TRBV5-1
j_call: TRBJ2-1
cdr3_nt: TGCGCCAGCAGCTTGGTGGCTAGCGGGGAGTCCTACAATGAGCAGTTCTTC
cdr3_aa: CASSLVASGESYNEQFF

clone_size: -
d_call: -
v_call: TRBV5-6
j_call: TRBJ1-1
cdr3_nt: TGTGCCAGCAGCCTCCCGCGGGGCGAAGCTTTCTTT
cdr3_aa: CASSLPRGEAFF

clone_size: -
d_call: TRBD1
v_call: TRBV25-1
j_call: TRBJ2-7
cdr3_nt: TGTGCCAGCAGTGTTCGGGACAGCTACGAGCAGTACTTC
cdr3_aa: CASSVRDSYEQYF

clone_size: -
d_call: TRBD1
v_call: TRBV10-3
j_call: TRBJ2-2
cdr3_nt: TGTGCCATCAGTGACCGCGCCTCGGACAGGAGTTACACCGGGGAGCTGTTTTTT
cdr3_aa: CAISDRASDRSYTGELFF

clone_size: -
d_call: TRBD1
v_call: TRBV11-2
j_call: TRBJ2-7
cdr3_nt: TGTGCCAGCAGCTTAGAAGGACAGGCCCACGAGCAGTACTTC
cdr3_aa: CASSLEGQAHEQYF

clone_size: many
d_call: TRBD1
v_call: TRBV5-4
j_call: TRBJ1-1
cdr3_nt: TGTGCCAGCGGAGAAACAGGGGCTGAAGCTTTCTTT
cdr3_aa: CASGETGAEAFF

clone_size: -
d_call: -
v_call: TRBV10-1
j_call: TRBJ2-7
cdr3_nt: TGCGCCAGCAGTGAGTCGCCTTGGCTCTCGGAGCAGTACTTC
cdr3_aa: CASSESPWLSEQYF

clone_size: few
d_call: -
v_call: TRBV7-2
j_call: TRBJ2-5
cdr3_nt: TGTGCCAGCAGCTTAGAAGGAAGGGAGCACCAAGAGACCCAGTACTTC
cdr3_aa: CASSLEGREHQETQYF

clone_size: -
d_call: TRBD1
v_call: TRBV30
j_call: TRBJ1-1
cdr3_nt: TGTGCCTGGAGGGTCAGGGGGTTCACTGAAGCTTTCTTT
cdr3_aa: CAWRVRGFTEAFF

clone_size: -
d_call: -
v_call: TRBV7-2
j_call: TRBJ2-3
cdr3_nt: TGTGCCAGCAGCTTAGTAAGGGGGAGCACAGATACGCAGTATTTT
cdr3_aa: CASSLVRGSTDTQYF

clone_size: -
d_call: -
v_call: TRBV29-1
j_call: TRBJ1-2
cdr3_nt: TGCAGCGTTAGTGGGGGGAAAGCCACTCCAGAGGGCTACACCTTC
cdr3_aa: CSVSGGKATPEGYTF

clone_size: -
d_call: -
v_call: TRBV4-2
j_call: TRBJ2-5
cdr3_nt: TGTGCCAGCAGCCAAGATAGCGAAATTGGAACCCAGTACTTC
cdr3_aa: CASSQDSEIGTQYF

clone_size: -
d_call: -
v_call: TRBV6-1
j_call: TRBJ1-5
cdr3_nt: TGTGCCAGCAGTGTGTCACAGGGAACGAACCAGCCCCAGCATTTT
cdr3_aa: CASSVSQGTNQPQHF

clone_size: -
d_call: -
v_call: TRBV19
j_call: TRBJ1-2
cdr3_nt: TGTGCCACCCTCGCTAGGACTGGATTCGTCTATGGCTACACCTTC
cdr3_aa: CATLARTGFVYGYTF

clone_size: -
d_call: TRBD2
v_call: TRBV19
j_call: TRBJ2-1
cdr3_nt: TGTGCCAGTAGTATAGGAGCGGGGGGGCGCAATGAGCAGTTCTTC
cdr3_aa: CASSIGAGGRNEQFF

clone_size: -
d_call: -
v_call: TRBV4-1
j_call: TRBJ1-1
cdr3_nt: TGCGCCAGCAGCCGACTTATCGGGACAAACACTGAAGCTTTCTTT
cdr3_aa: CASSRLIGTNTEAFF

clone_size: -
d_call: -
v_call: TRBV18
j_call: TRBJ1-4
cdr3_nt: TGTGCCAGCTCACGGAGTTCTAGTGAAAAACTGTTTTTT
cdr3_aa: CASSRSSSEKLFF

clone_size: -
d_call: TRBD1
v_call: TRBV7-2
j_call: TRBJ2-5
cdr3_nt: TGTGCCAGCAGCTCATCGAGGACAGGGCCTCAAGAGACCCAGTACTTC
cdr3_aa: CASSSSRTGPQETQYF

clone_size: -
d_call: TRBD2
v_call: TRBV6-4
j_call: TRBJ2-3
cdr3_nt: TGTGCCAGCAGTGACTCGTCTAGCGGGGGCCCAGATACGCAGTATTTT
cdr3_aa: CASSDSSSGGPDTQYF

clone_size: -
d_call: TRBD1
v_call: TRBV2
j_call: TRBJ1-1
cdr3_nt: TGTGCCAGAAAACGAGGACAGGGCGAGGGGGGAGCGGCCCGGAACACTGAAGCTTTCTTT
cdr3_aa: CARKRGQGEGGAARNTEAFF

clone_size: -
d_call: -
v_call: TRBV2
j_call: TRBJ2-5
cdr3_nt: TGTGCCAGCGCCGTTCTTGAGCAAGAGACCCAGTACTTC
cdr3_aa: CASAVLEQETQYF

clone_size: -
d_call: -
v_call: TRBV11-2
j_call: TRBJ1-5
cdr3_nt: TGTGCCAGCAGCTTAACCTCCTGGTCCGCGGGAGGTCAGCCCCAGCATTTT
cdr3_aa: CASSLTSWSAGGQPQHF

clone_size: -
d_call: TRBD1
v_call: TRBV5-1
j_call: TRBJ1-1
cdr3_nt: TGCGCCAGCAGCTTTTTACAGGGGGCGAACACTGAAGCTTTCTTT
cdr3_aa: CASSFLQGANTEAFF